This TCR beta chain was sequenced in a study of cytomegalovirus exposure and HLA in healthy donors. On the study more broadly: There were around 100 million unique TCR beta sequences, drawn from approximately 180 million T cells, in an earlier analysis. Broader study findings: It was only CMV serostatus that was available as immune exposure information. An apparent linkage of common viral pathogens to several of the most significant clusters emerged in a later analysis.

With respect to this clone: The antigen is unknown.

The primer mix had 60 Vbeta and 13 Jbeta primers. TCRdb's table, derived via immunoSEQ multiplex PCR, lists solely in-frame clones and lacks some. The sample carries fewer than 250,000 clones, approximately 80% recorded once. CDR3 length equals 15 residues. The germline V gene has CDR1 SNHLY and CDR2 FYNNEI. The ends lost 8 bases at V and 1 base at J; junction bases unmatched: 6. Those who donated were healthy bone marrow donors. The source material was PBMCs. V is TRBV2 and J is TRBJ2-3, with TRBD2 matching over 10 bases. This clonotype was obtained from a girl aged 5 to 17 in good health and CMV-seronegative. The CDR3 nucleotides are TGTGCCAGCCAGACCGGGACTAGCGGCACAGATACGCAGTATTTT. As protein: CASQTGTSGTDTQYF.